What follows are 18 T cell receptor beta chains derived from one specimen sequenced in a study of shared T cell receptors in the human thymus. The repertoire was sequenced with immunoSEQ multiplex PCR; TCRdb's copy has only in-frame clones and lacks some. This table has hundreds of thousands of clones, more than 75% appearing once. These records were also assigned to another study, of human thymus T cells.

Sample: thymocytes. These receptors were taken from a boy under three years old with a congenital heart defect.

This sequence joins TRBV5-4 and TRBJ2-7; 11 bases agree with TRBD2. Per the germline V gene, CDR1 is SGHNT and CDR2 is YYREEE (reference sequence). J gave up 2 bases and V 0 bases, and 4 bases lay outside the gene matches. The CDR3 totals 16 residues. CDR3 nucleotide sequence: TGTGCCAGCAGCTTGGCCTCTAGCGGGAGGACCTACGAGCAGTACTTC. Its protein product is CASSLASSGRTYEQYF.

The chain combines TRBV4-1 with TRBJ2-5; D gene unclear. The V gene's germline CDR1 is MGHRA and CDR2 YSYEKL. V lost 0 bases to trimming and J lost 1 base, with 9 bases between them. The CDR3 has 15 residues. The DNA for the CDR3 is TGCGCCAGCAGCCAAGATCCCTACCCCCAAGAGACCCAGTACTTC. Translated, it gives CASSQDPYPQETQYF.

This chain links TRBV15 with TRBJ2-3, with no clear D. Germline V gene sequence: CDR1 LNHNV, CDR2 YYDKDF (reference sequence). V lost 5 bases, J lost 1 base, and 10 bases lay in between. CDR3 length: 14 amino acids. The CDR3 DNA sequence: TGTGCCACCAGCGGTCGCGTCGGCACAGATACGCAGTATTTT. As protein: CATSGRVGTDTQYF.

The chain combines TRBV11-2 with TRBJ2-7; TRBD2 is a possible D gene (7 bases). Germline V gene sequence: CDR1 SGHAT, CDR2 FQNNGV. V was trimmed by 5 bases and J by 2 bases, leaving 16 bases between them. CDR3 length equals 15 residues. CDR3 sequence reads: CASSPGRGGPYEQYF. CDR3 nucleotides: TGTGCCAGCAGCCCCGGTAGGGGGGGCCCCTACGAGCAGTACTTC.

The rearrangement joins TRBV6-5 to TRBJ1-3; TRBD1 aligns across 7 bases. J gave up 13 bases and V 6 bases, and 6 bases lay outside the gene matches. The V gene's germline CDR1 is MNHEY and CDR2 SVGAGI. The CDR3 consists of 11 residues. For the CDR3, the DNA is TGTGCCAGCAGGACAGGGAAGGCTATATATTTT. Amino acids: CASRTGKAIYF.

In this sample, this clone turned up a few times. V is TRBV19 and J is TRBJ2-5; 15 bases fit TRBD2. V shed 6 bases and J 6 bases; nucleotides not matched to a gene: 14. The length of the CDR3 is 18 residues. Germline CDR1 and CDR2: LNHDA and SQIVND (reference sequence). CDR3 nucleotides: TGTGCCAGTAGCCACCGGGGGACTAGCGGGAGGCCAGTGAAGACCCAGTACTTC. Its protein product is CASSHRGTSGRPVKTQYF.

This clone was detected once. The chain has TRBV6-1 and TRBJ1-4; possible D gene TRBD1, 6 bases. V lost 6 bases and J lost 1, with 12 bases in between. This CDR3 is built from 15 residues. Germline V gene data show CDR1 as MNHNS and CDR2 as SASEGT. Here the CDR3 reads CASRVGAGTNEKLFF. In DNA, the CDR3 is TGTGCCAGCAGGGTGGGGGCGGGAACTAATGAAAAACTGTTTTTT.

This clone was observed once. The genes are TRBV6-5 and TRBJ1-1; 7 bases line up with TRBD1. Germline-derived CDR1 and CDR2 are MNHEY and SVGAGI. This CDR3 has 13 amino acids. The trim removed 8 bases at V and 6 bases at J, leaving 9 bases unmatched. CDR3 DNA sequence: TGTGCCAGCTCCAGGGGGGACGGCTCTGAAGCTTTCTTT. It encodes CASSRGDGSEAFF.

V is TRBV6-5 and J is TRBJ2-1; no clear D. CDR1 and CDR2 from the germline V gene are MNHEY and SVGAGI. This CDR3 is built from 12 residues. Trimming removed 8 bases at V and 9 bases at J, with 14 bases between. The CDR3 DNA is TGTGCCAGCGGCCGAACATCGGGTGAGCAGTTCTTC. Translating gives CASGRTSGEQFF.

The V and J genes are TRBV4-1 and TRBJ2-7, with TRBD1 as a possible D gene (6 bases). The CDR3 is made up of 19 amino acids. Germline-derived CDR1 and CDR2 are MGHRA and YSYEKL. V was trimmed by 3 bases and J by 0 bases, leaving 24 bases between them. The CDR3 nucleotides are TGCGCCAGCAGCCAGCAGGGGCGCGGGCATGGGTTGCCCTCCTACGAGCAGTACTTC. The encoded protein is CASSQQGRGHGLPSYEQYF.

CDR3 sequence reads: CASSLAGGAPGNTIYF. For the CDR3, the DNA is TGTGCCAGCAGCTTGGCGGGGGGAGCTCCTGGAAACACCATATATTTT. The V gene is TRBV5-4, the J gene TRBJ1-3; tentative D call: TRBD1 (5 bases). The germline gives CDR1 SGHNT, CDR2 YYREEE (reference sequence). V gave up 0 bases and J gave up 2 bases, with 12 bases separating them. This CDR3 region has 16 residues.

The CDR3 DNA sequence: TGCGCCAGCAGCCAAGACCGGGGGACGAACACCGGGGAGCTGTTTTTT. Its translation is CASSQDRGTNTGELFF. V and J are TRBV4-3 and TRBJ2-2; D may be TRBD2 (6 bases). V shed 0 bases and J shed 0 bases, with 8 bases lying between them. Germline assignment: CDR1 LGHNA and CDR2 YSLEER. The CDR3 covers 16 residues.

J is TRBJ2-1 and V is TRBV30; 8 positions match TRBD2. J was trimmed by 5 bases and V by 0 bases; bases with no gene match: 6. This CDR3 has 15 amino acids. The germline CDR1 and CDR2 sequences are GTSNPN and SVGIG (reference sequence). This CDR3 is CAWSVRGAGDNEQFF. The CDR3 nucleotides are TGTGCCTGGAGTGTAAGGGGAGCGGGAGACAATGAGCAGTTCTTC.

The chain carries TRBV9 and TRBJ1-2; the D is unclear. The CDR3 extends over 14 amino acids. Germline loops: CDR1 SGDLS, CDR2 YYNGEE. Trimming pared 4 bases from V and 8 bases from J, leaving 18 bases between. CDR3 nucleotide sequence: TGTGCCAGCAGCACATCGACAAATCCCGGAGGCTACACCTTC. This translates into CASSTSTNPGGYTF.

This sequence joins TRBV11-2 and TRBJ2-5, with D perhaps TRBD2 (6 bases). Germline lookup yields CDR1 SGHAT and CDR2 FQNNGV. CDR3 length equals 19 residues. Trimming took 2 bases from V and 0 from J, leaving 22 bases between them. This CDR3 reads CASSLFGTLLGGNQETQYF. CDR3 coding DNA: TGTGCCAGCAGCTTATTTGGGACCTTGCTCGGCGGGAACCAAGAGACCCAGTACTTC. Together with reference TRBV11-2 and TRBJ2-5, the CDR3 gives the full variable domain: EAGVAQSPRYKIIEKRQSVAFWCNPISGHATLYWYQQILGQGPKLLIQFQNNGVVDDSQLPKDRFSAERLKGVDSTLKIQPAKLEDSAVYLCASSLFGTLLGGNQETQYFGPGTRLLVL.

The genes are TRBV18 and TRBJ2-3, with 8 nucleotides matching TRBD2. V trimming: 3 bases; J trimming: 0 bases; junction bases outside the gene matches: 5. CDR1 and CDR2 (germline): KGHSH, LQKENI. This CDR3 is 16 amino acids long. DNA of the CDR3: TGTGCCAGCTCACCCCCGGCTAGCGGGAGCACAGATACGCAGTATTTT. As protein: CASSPPASGSTDTQYF.

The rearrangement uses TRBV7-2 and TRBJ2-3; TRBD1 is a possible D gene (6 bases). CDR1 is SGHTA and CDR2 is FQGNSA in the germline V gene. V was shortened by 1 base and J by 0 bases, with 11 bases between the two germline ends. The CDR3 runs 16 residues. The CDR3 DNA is TGTGCCAGCAGCTTAGTCTATAGGGGGAGCACAGATACGCAGTATTTT. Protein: CASSLVYRGSTDTQYF. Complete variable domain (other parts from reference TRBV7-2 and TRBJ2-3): GAGVSQSPSNKVTEKGKDVELRCDPISGHTALYWYRQSLGQGLEFLIYFQGNSAPDKSGLPSDRFSAERTGGSVSTLTIQRTQQEDSAVYLCASSLVYRGSTDTQYFGPGTRLTVL.

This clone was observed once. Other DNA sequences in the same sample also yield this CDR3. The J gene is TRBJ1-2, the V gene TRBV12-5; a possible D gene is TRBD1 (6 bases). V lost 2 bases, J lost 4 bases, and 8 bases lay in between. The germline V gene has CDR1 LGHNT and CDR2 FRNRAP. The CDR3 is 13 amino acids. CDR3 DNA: TGTGCTAGTGGTTTGTCCAGGGGCTATGGCTACACCTTC. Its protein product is CASGLSRGYGYTF.